The T cell receptor beta chain under discussion was sequenced for a study of T cell repertoires in aging, cancer and after chemotherapy (dated by TCRdb to between 2018 and 2020). Concerning the study at large: Donors spanned six age groups from 30 or younger to 70 or older, with at least three individuals per group. To look at immunoaging and at how T cells reconstitute after chemotherapy, the study profiled TCR beta repertoires in peripheral blood from both healthy donors and cancer patients. In the solid tumor group, the paired samples taken before and after chemotherapy came from patients with brain tumors (glioblastoma) who were receiving therapy based on temozolomide. The cohort comprised 200 to 250 cancer patients, roughly 90 with hematological and fewer than 140 with solid cancers, plus 95 healthy donors as a reference group. The complete dataset included some 10 million TCR reads.

Spanning cysteine to phenylalanine, the CDR3 consists of 15 amino acids. The CDR3 DNA has 45 bases and is translated from base 1. Reading the germline V gene (reference sequence) gives CDR1 LNHDA and CDR2 SQIVND. A distance of 12 bases separates the germline ends of V and J, which lose 3 bases and 3 bases respectively. Instead of sorted cells or RNA, genomic DNA extracted from peripheral blood served as the source for amplifying TCR beta rearrangements. Points on this clonotype: What this receptor recognizes is not known. Per-nucleotide qualities are absent, and no much larger clonotype sits a single base away.

Multiplex touch-down PCR with a mixed TRB-A/B primer pool was used to amplify rearranged TRB sequences covering the V, D and J segments. Two consecutive PCR reactions with Phusion HS II polymerase added Illumina adapters and sample indices to the amplicons. Amplicons were gel-purified using the NucleoSpin Gel and PCR Clean-up kit and were subsequently checked with Qubit and an Agilent 2100 Bioanalyzer. Libraries were sequenced on an Illumina MiSeq using 600-cycle, single-indexed, paired-end runs. For the original study's pipeline: MiXCR versions 2.12 and 3.0.5 were used to process TRB sequences. Each unique CDR3 nucleotide sequence counted as one clone, and only productive sequences with at least two reads were retained. Shannon diversity, evenness, clonality (one minus evenness), and alpha-parameterized diversity profiles from alpha 0 to 5 were included as repertoire metrics. Generation probabilities of clones in paired pre- and post-chemotherapy samples were computed with the IGoR algorithm. Clones were called with MiXCR by TCRdb after fastp trimmed the public reads at Q25, and only in-frame beta chains were retained. Every entry covers one CDR3 protein and lists the most common genes and DNA from its rows. The authors' filters were not applied to this entry. For this sample there are fewer than 6,500 distinct CDR3 sequences; 25% to 30% appear just once. Clones ranked in the top ten supply 30% to 35% of the sample.

Study-level results and caveats: In healthy donors, the decline in TCR diversity with age was mainly due to loss of richness, whereas in cancer patients loss of evenness also played a role. Untreated patients with hematological or solid cancers showed significantly lower blood TCR diversity and higher clonality than age-matched healthy donors. The authors noted that the repertoire data do not allow conclusions about immunological memory after chemotherapy. In both cancer cohorts, median generation probability rose over the chemotherapy interval, which suggests that the repertoire was reconstituted through rebound thymic output.

The clonotype was recovered from a human donor with a solid tumor. Sample: blood. This sequence uses TRBV19 and TRBJ1-5, with a weak D call of TRBD1 (6 bases match). The DNA is as follows: TGTGCCAGTAGTATGTCCGGACAGCACAATCAGCCCCAGCATTTT. It encodes CASSMSGQHNQPQHF.